The rows below give T cell receptor beta chains drawn from one sample of a study of CD8 T cells in Susac syndrome. TCRdb reprocessed the immunoSEQ multiplex PCR reads with MiXCR, giving one entry per CDR3 protein. The sample contains 95,000 to 150,000 distinct CDR3 sequences, 85% to 95% of which appear only once. The sequencing sample was made of CD8+ T cells from PBMCs. The receptors stem from a human donor with Susac syndrome. The CDR3 runs from the conserved cysteine through the conserved F or W. Each record gives: J gene, V gene, clone size, D gene, CDR3 DNA, CDR3 protein. The D gene is left open where the match is weak. Expanded clones are given a class, and other clones once, few, many or no size at all.

TRBJ2-1,TRBV6-2/TRBV6-3,once,TRBD2,TGTGCCAGCAAACAGCGGGGGGAATCCAACAATGAGCAGTTCTTC,CASKQRGESNNEQFF
TRBJ2-7,TRBV20-1,.,.,TGCAGTGCTAGACAAAGTTCTGCCTACGAGCAGTACTTC,CSARQSSAYEQYF
TRBJ1-2,TRBV11-2,.,.,TGTGCCAGCACGAGGCCGGGCTATGGCTACACCTTC,CASTRPGYGYTF
TRBJ2-3,TRBV20-1,.,TRBD2,TGCAGTGCTAGAGGACTAGCGGGGGAAAGCACAGATACGCAGTATTTT,CSARGLAGESTDTQYF
TRBJ2-4,TRBV6-2/TRBV6-3,.,.,TGTGCCAGCAGTTACTCTGGACCAGTTCAGTACTTC,CASSYSGPVQYF
TRBJ2-7,TRBV20-1,.,TRBD1,TGCAGTGCTCGCCGGGACAGGGATCTCTACGAGCAGTACTTC,CSARRDRDLYEQYF
TRBJ1-5,TRBV15,.,.,TGTGCCACCCGGGGGTGGGGCGAGAGCAATCAGCCCCAGCATTTT,CATRGWGESNQPQHF
TRBJ2-4,TRBV21-1,.,.,TGTGCCAGCCAGGTGGATACAGGAAAAATTCAGTACTTC,CASQVDTGKIQYF
TRBJ2-7,TRBV3-1,.,TRBD2,TGTGCCAGCAGCCTTGCGACCGGGACTAGCGGTTCCTACGAGCAGTACTTC,CASSLATGTSGSYEQYF
TRBJ2-7,TRBV27,once,.,TGTGCCAGCAGTCCAACCCAGGGCTACGAGCAGTACTTC,CASSPTQGYEQYF
TRBJ2-7,TRBV5-6,.,.,TGTGCCAGCAGCGACCGGGACTTCATTTACGAGCAGTACTTC,CASSDRDFIYEQYF
TRBJ2-3,TRBV20-1,.,.,TGCAGTGCTCCGGAAGTCACAGATACGCAGTATTTT,CSAPEVTDTQYF
TRBJ1-5,TRBV20-1,.,.,TGCAGTGCTAGTGAGTCGAGGAGCAATCAGCCCCAGCATTTT,CSASESRSNQPQHF
TRBJ1-2,TRBV3-1,.,TRBD1,TGTGCCAGCAGCCCCAAGAGGGACAGGGAACGAGGCTACACCTTC,CASSPKRDRERGYTF
TRBJ2-1,TRBV6-4,.,.,TGTGCCAGCAGTGAAGACACAAATCGGTGGCCCGCCGCCTACAATGAGCAGTTCTTC,CASSEDTNRWPAAYNEQFF
TRBJ2-3,TRBV27,once,.,TGTGCCAGCAGTTTATCCGGGGGACGTACAGATACGCAGTATTTT,CASSLSGGRTDTQYF
TRBJ1-2,TRBV3-1,.,.,TGTGCCAGCAGCCCAGAGGCCGGACTCCGGTATGGCTACACCTTC,CASSPEAGLRYGYTF
TRBJ2-1,TRBV9,.,.,TGTGCCAGCAGCGATACAGGGAACTCCTACAATGAGCAGTTCTTC,CASSDTGNSYNEQFF
TRBJ2-6,TRBV4-2,.,.,TGTGCCAGCAGCCAAGAAGGGGGGGCCAACGTCCTGACTTTC,CASSQEGGANVLTF